Detailed here is one T cell receptor (beta chain). The data derive from a study of T cell changes during pregnancy in multiple sclerosis. The protocol was immunoSEQ multiplex PCR, while the TCRdb copy is restricted to in-frame clones and leaves out a portion. Of tens of thousands of clones in the sample, over 75% were seen once. Looked up from germline, CDR1 is MNHNS and CDR2 is SASEGT. J lost 6 bases, V lost 3 bases, and 1 base had no gene match. This CDR3 contains 13 residues. The chain links TRBV6-1 to TRBJ2-2; 7 positions agree with TRBD1. Sequences were derived from CD8+ T cells from peripheral blood mononuclear cells, sampled in the first trimester of pregnancy. This clonotype was sampled from a female donor with multiple sclerosis, enrolled in a pregnancy study. Here the CDR3 DNA reads TGTGCCAGCAGTGAGACAGGGTCCGGGGAGCTGTTTTTT. It codes for CASSETGSGELFF.